Presented here are 7 T cell receptor beta chains from one specimen sequenced in a study of T cell responses to AZD1222 COVID-19 vaccine. The method was immunoSEQ multiplex PCR; TCRdb's version includes in-frame clones alone and lacks a portion of them. The profile covers around 180,000 clones, with approximately 86% appearing a single time and 0.4% to 0.5% taken by the ten largest. The source was peripheral blood, collected on day 0 of AZD1222 vaccination. These receptors all come from an adult in good health.

The genes are TRBV7-9 and TRBJ1-1; D unclear. V dropped 6 bases and J dropped 1 base, with 12 bases sitting between them. Germline CDR1 and CDR2: SEHNR and FQNEAQ (reference sequence). The CDR3 contains 14 residues. The CDR3 bases are TGTGCCAGCAGTTTCACCCCAGGGAACACTGAAGCTTTCTTT. It specifies CASSFTPGNTEAFF.

The CDR3 here is CASGLNTQYF. CDR3 nucleotide sequence: TGTGCCAGCGGATTGAATACGCAGTATTTT. The V gene is TRBV6-5, the J gene TRBJ2-3, with D hard to call. Germline V gene data show CDR1 as MNHEY and CDR2 as SVGAGI. V was pared by 8 bases and J by 7 bases, with 7 bases between. CDR3 length: 10 amino acids.

J is TRBJ1-2 and V is TRBV28, with D tentatively TRBD1 (5 bases). The CDR3 sequence is 13 residues long. Per the germline V gene, CDR1 is MDHEN and CDR2 is SYDVKM. The V and J ends lost 8 bases and 8 bases respectively, with 18 bases between them. The CDR3 loop is CASHTHRSGGYTF. The CDR3 region has the DNA TGTGCCAGCCATACCCACAGGTCAGGAGGCTACACCTTC.

V usage is TRBV5-1 and J usage is TRBJ2-6; D gene uncertain. This CDR3 has 14 amino acids. Germline CDR1 and CDR2: SGHRS and YFSETQ. The germline V and J ends were trimmed by 5 bases and 0 bases, with 6 bases remaining between them. CDR3 DNA sequence: TGCGCCAGCAGGACAAGCTCTGGGGCCAACGTCCTGACTTTC. The encoded protein is CASRTSSGANVLTF. Full variable domain (rest looked up from reference TRBV5-1 and TRBJ2-6): KAGVTQTPRYLIKTRGQQVTLSCSPISGHRSVSWYQQTPGQGLQFLFEYFSETQRNKGNFPGRFSGRQFSNSRSEMNVSTLELGDSALYLCASRTSSGANVLTFGAGSRLTVL.

The rearrangement joins TRBV28 to TRBJ1-4; D gene ambiguous. The CDR3 has 12 amino acids. Deletions cut 6 bases from V and 10 bases from J, with 12 bases between. Germline V gene lookup returns CDR1 MDHEN and CDR2 SYDVKM. The chain's CDR3 is CASSSNWVKLFF. The CDR3 DNA reads TGTGCCAGCAGCAGCAATTGGGTAAAACTGTTTTTT.

This sequence joins TRBV12-3 or TRBV12-4 and TRBJ1-4, with D uncertain. The CDR3 consists of 13 residues. V lost 4 bases to trimming and J lost 8 bases, with 11 bases between them. The CDR3 loop reads CASSSGGREKLFF. The DNA of the CDR3 is TGTGCCAGCAGTTCTGGAGGGCGGGAAAAACTGTTTTTT.

CDR3 bases: TGTGCCAGCAGTTCCCGGTGGGAGCAGTTCTTC. Its translation: CASSSRWEQFF. This chain joins TRBV12-3 or TRBV12-4 and TRBJ2-1, with D hard to call. Trimming shortened V by 4 bases and J by 10 bases, and 8 bases separated the two germline ends. The CDR3 has 11 amino acids.